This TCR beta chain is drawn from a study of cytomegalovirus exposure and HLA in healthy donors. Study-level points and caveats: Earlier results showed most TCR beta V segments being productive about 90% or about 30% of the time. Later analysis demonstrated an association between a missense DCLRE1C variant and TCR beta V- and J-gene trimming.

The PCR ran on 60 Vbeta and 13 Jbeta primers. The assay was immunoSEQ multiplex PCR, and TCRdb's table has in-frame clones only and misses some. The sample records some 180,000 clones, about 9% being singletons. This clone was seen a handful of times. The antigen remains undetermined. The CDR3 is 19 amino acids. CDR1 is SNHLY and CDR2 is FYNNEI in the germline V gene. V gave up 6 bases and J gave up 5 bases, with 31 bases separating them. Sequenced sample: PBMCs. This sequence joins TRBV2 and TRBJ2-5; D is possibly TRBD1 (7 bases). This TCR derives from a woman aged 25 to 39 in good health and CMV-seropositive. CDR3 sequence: CASSAEKGAKKIGGETQYF. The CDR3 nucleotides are TGTGCCAGCAGCGCCGAAAAGGGGGCAAAGAAAATCGGAGGGGAGACCCAGTACTTC.